This T cell receptor beta chain was obtained from a study of T cell responses to AZD1222 COVID-19 vaccine. TCRdb's table, derived via immunoSEQ multiplex PCR, lists solely in-frame clones and lacks some. The sample holds approximately 100,000 clones, 80% to 95% seen once. In germline, CDR1 is MNHEY, CDR2 SMNVEV (reference sequence). Trimming cost V 7 bases and J 3 bases, with 12 bases left between them. This CDR3 region has 13 residues. This material consisted of peripheral blood, taken 28 days after the second AZD1222 dose. The sequence came from an adult who received the AZD1222 COVID-19 vaccine. The rearrangement links TRBV27 to TRBJ1-1; TRBD1 might be the D (5 bases). The CDR3 DNA follows: TGTGCCAGCAATAACAGGCATTACACTGAAGCTTTCTTT. Translation: CASNNRHYTEAFF.